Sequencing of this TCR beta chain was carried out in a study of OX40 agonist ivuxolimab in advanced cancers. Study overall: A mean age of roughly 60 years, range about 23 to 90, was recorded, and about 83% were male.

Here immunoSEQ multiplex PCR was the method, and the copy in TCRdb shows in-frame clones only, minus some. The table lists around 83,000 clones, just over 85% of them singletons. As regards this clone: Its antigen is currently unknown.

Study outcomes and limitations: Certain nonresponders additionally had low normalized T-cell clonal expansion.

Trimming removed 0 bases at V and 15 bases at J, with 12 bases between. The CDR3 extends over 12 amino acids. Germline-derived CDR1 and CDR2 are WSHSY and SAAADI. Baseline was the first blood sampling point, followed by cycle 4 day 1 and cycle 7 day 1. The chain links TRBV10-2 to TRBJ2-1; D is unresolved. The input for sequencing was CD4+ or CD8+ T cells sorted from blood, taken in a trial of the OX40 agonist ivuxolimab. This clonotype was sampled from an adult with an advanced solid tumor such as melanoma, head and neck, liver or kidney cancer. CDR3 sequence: CASSESTGVRFF. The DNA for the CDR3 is TGCGCCAGCAGTGAGTCGACTGGGGTTCGGTTCTTC.